The sequence of this TCR beta chain was determined in a study of shared clonotypes between healthy human individuals. Notes on this clone: Antigen unknown. This CDR3 is also generated by other DNA sequences in the sample.

Some clones are missing from TCRdb's copy, which holds only in-frame ones; the method was immunoSEQ multiplex PCR. The sample comprises 850,000 to 1,200,000 clones, roughly 75% of which are singletons, and approximately 1.5% rests with the top ten. Study findings and constraints: Relative to memory subsets, naive subsets generally showed larger estimated richness. How much donors shared clonotypes was expected to be affected by sequencing depth. Clonotypes shared by all four sorted-subset donors had higher generation probabilities than non-shared clonotypes.

The CDR3 runs 14 residues. Germline-derived CDR1 and CDR2 are SGDLS and YYNGEE. Trimming cost V 0 bases and J 5 bases, with 11 bases left between them. This receptor was obtained from a man between 18 and 35 years old in good health. The sample consisted of memory CD4+ T cells sorted from blood. Subset indicated: CD45RA-negative fraction. The chain carries TRBV9 and TRBJ1-2, with D tentatively TRBD1 (6 bases). Here the CDR3 reads CASSVEEGGYGYTF. CDR3 DNA sequence: TGTGCCAGCAGCGTAGAGGAAGGGGGTTATGGCTACACCTTC.